This T cell receptor beta chain appears in the sequencing data of a study of cytomegalovirus exposure and HLA in healthy donors (dated by TCRdb to about 2017). With regard to the full study: An earlier analysis of roughly 610 of the donors reported 276 Gb of sequence data and 90 million to 120 million unique TCR beta sequences obtained from 180 million or so T cells. Approximately 300 gigabases of sequencing data and roughly 81 million unique TCR sequences made up an early release that covered about 640 HLA-typed donors. The genetic ancestry cluster associated with self-reported Caucasian donors included about 84% of the 398 genotyped donors. The study aimed to test whether cataloging public T cell receptors could reveal signatures of past pathogen exposure. The study profiled the T cell repertoires of around 700 subjects by immunosequencing and related them to cytomegalovirus serostatus. Along with the approximately 700-subject first cohort, a separate validation cohort of some 130 different subjects was used. The study combined high-throughput TCR immunosequencing, statistical association of individual TCRs with disease status, and machine learning to predict cytomegalovirus infection status. To study patterns of TCR occurrence, a later analysis re-analyzed previously published TCR beta repertoires from around 670 donors and added high-resolution HLA genotyping. Rather than using new phenotypic data, the later analysis identified candidate immune exposures from TCR beta sequences and from how often those sequences occurred across donors. An earlier analysis of about 620 of the donors applied high-throughput TCR beta sequencing to assess whether each TCR beta V gene segment acted as functional or pseudogenic. Alongside the repertoire data, information on donor age, sex, ethnicity and CMV serostatus was compiled. A later genetic analysis used genome-wide SNP genotypes for about 65% of the roughly 700 donors, treating that subset as a discovery cohort. Every discovery cohort repertoire had been produced on one sequencing platform. HLA typing included class I and class II loci at four-digit resolution. The number of typed donors differed by locus: about 620-640 for A, B, C, DRB1 and DQB1; 500 to 550 for DQA1; approximately 600 for DPA1; and 450 to 480 for DPB1. Roughly 5 DR-DQ haplotypes were treated as single units for association and clustering because of strong linkage in the cohort. Among around 400 genotyped donors of the cohort, an average of about 240,000 unique TCR beta nucleotide sequences was sequenced per donor, of which about 18% were non-productive. The full study reports these points: Most TCR sequences were observed very rarely across donors, whereas some public TCRs were present in many individuals. A later analysis reported that several top co-occurrence clusters appeared linked to parvovirus B19, influenza, CMV and Epstein-Barr virus. A few of the identified cytomegalovirus-associated TCR beta chains were confirmed in vitro to be specific for cytomegalovirus antigens. The classifier was reported to diagnose cytomegalovirus status with high specificity and sensitivity in both the original cohort and the validation cohort. A further reported finding was that TCR beta sequences accurately predicted the HLA-A and HLA-B alleles for most subjects in the first cohort. Because the 87-base-pair reads could not distinguish some IMGT-functional V segments, including TRBV6-2 and TRBV6-3, those segments were excluded. A later analysis found that HLA-associated TCR beta chains were more clonally expanded and had lower generation probabilities than equally common non-associated chains. The only immune exposure information available for the cohort was CMV serostatus. According to the authors, the approach could potentially be generalized to other disease states and immunological phenotypes. In a later analysis, most CMV-associated TCR beta chains were found to appear HLA-restricted, with HLA associations seemingly driven largely by CMV exposure. V-gene and J-gene trimming of TCR beta chains was associated with a missense DCLRE1C variant in a later genetic analysis, and the association was replicated in an independent cohort. Specific HLA alleles were associated with more than 15,000 TCR beta sequences at a false discovery rate of 0.05 in a later analysis. An earlier analysis of around 500 of the donors showed that most TCR beta V segments appeared in productive rearrangements either about 90% or about 30% of the time, which broadly matched IMGT annotations. Because HLA typing was unavailable for some donors at each locus, only the typed subset was used in association tests. Correlated functional status among segregating V segments might be attributable to linkage disequilibrium, but an unknown experimental factor could not be ruled out. A total of fewer than 200 TCR beta chains were listed by the study as associated with cytomegalovirus. When HLA alleles, especially DR and DQ, strongly co-occurred, attributing TCR associations to individual alleles was difficult. The cohort was sequenced for TCR beta chains only, and without alpha or paired-chain data the features that could be detected were limited. A cluster of highly shared sequence variants was judged likely to represent a technical artifact of the sequencing pipeline. In a later analysis, the rate of TCR association differed among HLA loci, with DRB1 alleles having the most associated TCRs and HLA-C alleles having the fewest. A later genetic analysis reported fewer N-insertions in productive TCRs among donors in an Asian-associated ancestry cluster than the roughly 620-donor mean. Because counts were too low, around 17 rarely observed V segments, including chromosome 9 orphons, were left out of the earlier analysis of a few hundred of the donors. Sequencing depth was assumed to be roughly uniform across donors in the presence/absence analyses, though that assumption may not hold.

Turning to this clone: Its antigen has not been determined.

V loses 1 base of germline sequence and J loses 1 base, and the interval between the two ends is 14 bases. CDR1 and CDR2 were assigned from the germline V gene as MGHDK and SYGVNS. Inclusive of the bounding cysteine and phenylalanine, the CDR3 is 16 residues long. The only DNA kept is the CDR3, 48 bases in frame from the first base. In total, roughly 710 healthy bone marrow donors made up the cohort. At the time of sampling, all cohort members were nominally healthy, though unrecorded immune exposures were likely present. The donor was CMV seronegative and was included in the group of a few hundred seronegative cohort members. Every donor gave a peripheral blood sample, and the peripheral blood mononuclear cells from that sample were used for TCR beta sequencing. The Qiagen DNeasy Blood Extraction Kit was used to extract genomic DNA from the blood cell samples. Library creation used the immunoSEQ multiplex PCR assay. For the multiplex PCR, a mixture combining 60 forward primers for TCR Vbeta segments and 13 reverse primers for TCR Jbeta segments was used. The CDR3 region of rearranged TCR beta genes was amplified from genomic DNA by a multiplex PCR assay. On the Illumina HiSeq System, the amplified TCR beta libraries were sequenced as 87-base-pair reads. As for how the authors treated the data: In a later analysis, some 80 million unique TCR beta chains were counted across the roughly 610 repertoires, and about 10 million of these chains were shared by at least two donors. Raw reads were error-corrected and collapsed into unique sequences by a nearest-neighbor algorithm in which closely related sequences were merged to remove PCR and sequencing errors. CDR3 sequences were aligned to IMGT reference sequences to assign V, D and J gene segments. For a sequence to be retained, at least a six-nucleotide match to both a V gene segment and a J gene segment was required. A rearrangement was called productive if the CDR3 had no stop codons and remained in frame with V and J, and every other rearrangement was called non-productive. Following IMGT convention, CDR3 was defined as the stretch from the second conserved V-encoded cysteine up to the conserved J-encoded phenylalanine. The earlier analysis of some 540 of the donors excluded any sequence lacking an unambiguous match to a single V gene segment. In an earlier analysis of almost 600 of the donors, a V segment was called functional when productive rearrangements were above 56.7%, and segregating when the standard deviation between donors exceeded 5%. To diagnose cytomegalovirus status from the catalog of TCR beta chain sequences, a statistical classification framework was built. In a later analysis, V and J genes were assigned by comparing TCR nucleotide sequences against IMGT/GENE-DB human TR gene sequences. The TCRdist pipeline was used in a later analysis to assign CDR3 sequences and most-parsimonious VDJ recombination scenarios. In a later analysis, each TCR beta chain was defined by its CDR3 amino acid sequence together with its V-gene family, and reads without a unique V-gene family were excluded. In a later analysis, 500 to 700 highly shared, low-generation-probability nucleotide sequences were removed to address suspected cross-contamination and a sequencing artifact. A later analysis calculated a clonal expansion index for each public chain from normalized within-repertoire ranks of inferred template counts. A later analysis computed generation probabilities with a VDJ recombination model fitted to out-of-frame rearrangements, and checked the results against IGoR. A later analysis scored TCR-TCR, TCR-HLA and TCR-CMV co-occurrence with hypergeometric tests, applying a repertoire-size bias correction to TCR pairs. False discovery rates were estimated in a later analysis by permuting HLA or CMV assignments 20 times. A later analysis grouped co-occurring TCRs with DBSCAN, adding TCRdist sequence similarity when clustering within HLA-allele-positive subsets. For co-occurrence clustering, repertoires with fewer than 30,000 or more than 120,000 public chains were excluded, along with 4 to 6 repertoires with anomalous nucleotide sharing. What TCRdb holds here is the immuneACCESS table cut down to in-frame rearrangements. Part of the clones is not present; checked against another copy, under half of the missing clones reflect an unresolved V gene, and the others are unexplained. The V and J calls and clone size were taken over from that table, and D and trimming were inferred from the DNA. In this sample's table one finds 45,000 to 60,000 clones. Roughly a sixth of the sample goes to the ten largest clones.

The receptor comes from a male donor in good health and CMV-seronegative. The specimen was PBMCs. The V gene is TRBV25-1 and the J gene is TRBJ2-7; the D gene is perhaps TRBD2, from 6 matching bases. In nucleotide form, the sequence is TGTGCCAGCAGTGAATGGAGGGACGCCTGGTCCTACGAGCAGTACTTC. Translated, this gives CASSEWRDAWSYEQYF.